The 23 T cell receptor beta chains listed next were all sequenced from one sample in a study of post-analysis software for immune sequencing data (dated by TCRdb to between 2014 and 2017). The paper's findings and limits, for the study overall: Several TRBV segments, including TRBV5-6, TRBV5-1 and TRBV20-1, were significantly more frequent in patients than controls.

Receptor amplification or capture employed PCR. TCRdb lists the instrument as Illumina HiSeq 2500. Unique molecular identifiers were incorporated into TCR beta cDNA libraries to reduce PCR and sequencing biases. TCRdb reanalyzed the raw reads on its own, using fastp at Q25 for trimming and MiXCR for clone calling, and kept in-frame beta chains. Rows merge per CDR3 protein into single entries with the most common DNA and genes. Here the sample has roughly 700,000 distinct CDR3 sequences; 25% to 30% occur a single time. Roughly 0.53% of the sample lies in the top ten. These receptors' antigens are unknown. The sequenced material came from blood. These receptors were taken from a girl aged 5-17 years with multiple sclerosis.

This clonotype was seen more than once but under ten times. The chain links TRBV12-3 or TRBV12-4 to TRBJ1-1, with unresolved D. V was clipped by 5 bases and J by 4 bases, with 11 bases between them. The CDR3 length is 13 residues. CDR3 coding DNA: TGTGCCAGCAGTAGAGGAGAAGGCACTGAAGCTTTCTTT. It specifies CASSRGEGTEAFF.

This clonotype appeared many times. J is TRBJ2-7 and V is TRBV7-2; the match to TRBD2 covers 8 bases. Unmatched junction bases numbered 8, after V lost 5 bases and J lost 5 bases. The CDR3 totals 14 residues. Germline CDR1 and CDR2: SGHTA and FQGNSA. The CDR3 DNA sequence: TGTGCCAGCAGCCTGAGCGGGAGAGGGGACGAGCAGTACTTC. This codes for CASSLSGRGDEQYF.

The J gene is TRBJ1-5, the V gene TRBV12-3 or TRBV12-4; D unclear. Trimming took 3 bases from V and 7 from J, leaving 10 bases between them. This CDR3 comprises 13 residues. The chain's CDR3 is CASSFVNTQPQHF. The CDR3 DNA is TGTGCCAGCAGTTTTGTCAATACGCAGCCCCAGCATTTT.

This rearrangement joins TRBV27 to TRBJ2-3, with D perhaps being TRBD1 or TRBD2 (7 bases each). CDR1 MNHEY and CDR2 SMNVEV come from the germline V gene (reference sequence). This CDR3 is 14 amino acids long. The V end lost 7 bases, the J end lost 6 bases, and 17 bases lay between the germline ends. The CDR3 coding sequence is TGTGCCAGCACCAGGGGGGGGATTCTGGATACGCAGTATTTT. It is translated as CASTRGGILDTQYF.

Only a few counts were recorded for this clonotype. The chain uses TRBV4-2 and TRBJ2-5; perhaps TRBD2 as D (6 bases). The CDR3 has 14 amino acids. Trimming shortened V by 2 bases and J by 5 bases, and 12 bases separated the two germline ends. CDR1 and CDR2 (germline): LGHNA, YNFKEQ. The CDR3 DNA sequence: TGTGCCAGCAGCCAACGGGGCCGGGGGGAGACCCAGTACTTC. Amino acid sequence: CASSQRGRGETQYF.

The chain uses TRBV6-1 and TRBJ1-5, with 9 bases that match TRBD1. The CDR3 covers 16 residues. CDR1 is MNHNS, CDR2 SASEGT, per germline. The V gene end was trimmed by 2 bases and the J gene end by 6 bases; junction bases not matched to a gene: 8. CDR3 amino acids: CASSEYPGQGGQPQHF. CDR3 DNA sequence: TGTGCCAGCAGTGAATACCCGGGACAGGGAGGTCAGCCCCAGCATTTT.

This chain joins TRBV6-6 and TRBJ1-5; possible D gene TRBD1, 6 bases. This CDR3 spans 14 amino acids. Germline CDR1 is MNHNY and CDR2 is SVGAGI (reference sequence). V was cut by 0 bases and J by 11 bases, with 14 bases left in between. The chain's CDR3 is CASSYSRDTLTQHF. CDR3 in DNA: TGTGCCAGCAGTTACTCGAGGGACACCCTTACCCAGCATTTT.

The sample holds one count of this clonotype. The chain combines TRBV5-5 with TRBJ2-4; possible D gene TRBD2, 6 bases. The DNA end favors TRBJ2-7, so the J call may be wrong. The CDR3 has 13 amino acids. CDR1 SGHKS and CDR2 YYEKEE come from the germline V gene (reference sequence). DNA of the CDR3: TGTGCCAGCAGCTTGTACGGGGGTGCCGAGCAGTACTTC. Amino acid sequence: CASSLYGGAEQYF.

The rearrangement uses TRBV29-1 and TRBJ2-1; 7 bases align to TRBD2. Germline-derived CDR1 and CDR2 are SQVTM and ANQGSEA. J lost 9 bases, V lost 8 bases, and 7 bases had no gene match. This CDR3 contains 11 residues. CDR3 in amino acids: CSIGEGIEQFF. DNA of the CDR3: TGCAGCATTGGGGAGGGTATTGAGCAGTTCTTC.

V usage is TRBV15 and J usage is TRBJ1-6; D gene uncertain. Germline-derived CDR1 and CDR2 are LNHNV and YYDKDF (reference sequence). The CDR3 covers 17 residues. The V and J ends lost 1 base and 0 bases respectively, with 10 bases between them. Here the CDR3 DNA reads TGTGCCACCAGCAGAGTTAGAGGGAGCTCCTATAATTCACCCCTCCACTTT. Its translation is CATSRVRGSSYNSPLHF. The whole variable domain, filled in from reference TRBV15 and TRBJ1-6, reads DAMVIQNPRYQVTQFGKPVTLSCSQTLNHNVMYWYQQKSSQAPKLLFHYYDKDFNNEADTPDNFQSRRPNTSFCFLDIRSPGLGDTAMYLCATSRVRGSSYNSPLHFGNGTRLTVT.

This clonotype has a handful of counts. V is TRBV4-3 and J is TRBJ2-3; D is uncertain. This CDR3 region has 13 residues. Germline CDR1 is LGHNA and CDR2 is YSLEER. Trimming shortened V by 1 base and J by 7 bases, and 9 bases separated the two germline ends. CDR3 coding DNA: TGCGCCAGCAGCCAAGGACGGGCCTATACGCAGTATTTT. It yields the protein CASSQGRAYTQYF.

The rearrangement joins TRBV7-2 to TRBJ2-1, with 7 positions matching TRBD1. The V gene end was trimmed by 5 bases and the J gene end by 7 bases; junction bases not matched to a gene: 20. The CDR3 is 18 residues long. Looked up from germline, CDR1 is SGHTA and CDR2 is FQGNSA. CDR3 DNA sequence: TGTGCCAGCAGCCCAAAAGCCCCCACGGGACAGCCTAGGAATGAGCAGTTCTTC. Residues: CASSPKAPTGQPRNEQFF.

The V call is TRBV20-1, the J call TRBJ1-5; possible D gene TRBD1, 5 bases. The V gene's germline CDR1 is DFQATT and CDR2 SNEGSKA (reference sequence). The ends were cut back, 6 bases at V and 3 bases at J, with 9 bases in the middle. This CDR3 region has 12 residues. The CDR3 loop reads CSAKGDNQPQHF. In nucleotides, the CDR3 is TGCAGTGCAAAAGGGGACAATCAGCCCCAGCATTTT.

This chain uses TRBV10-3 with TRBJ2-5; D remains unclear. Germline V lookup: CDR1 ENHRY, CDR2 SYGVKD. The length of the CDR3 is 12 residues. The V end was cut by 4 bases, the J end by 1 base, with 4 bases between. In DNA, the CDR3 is TGTGCCATCAGTGCCACCCAAGAGACCCAGTACTTC. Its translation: CAISATQETQYF.

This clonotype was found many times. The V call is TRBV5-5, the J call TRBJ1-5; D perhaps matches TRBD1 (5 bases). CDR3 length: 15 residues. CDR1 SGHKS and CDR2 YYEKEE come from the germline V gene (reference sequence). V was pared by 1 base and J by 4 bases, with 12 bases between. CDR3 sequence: CASSLSGGGNQPQHF. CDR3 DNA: TGTGCCAGCAGCTTGAGTGGGGGTGGGAATCAGCCCCAGCATTTT.

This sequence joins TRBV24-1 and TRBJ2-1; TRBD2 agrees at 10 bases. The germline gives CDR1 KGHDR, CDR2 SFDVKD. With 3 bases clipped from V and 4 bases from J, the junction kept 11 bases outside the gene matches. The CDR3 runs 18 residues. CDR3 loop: CATSDPRWAAGGYNEQFF. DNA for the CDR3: TGTGCCACCAGTGATCCACGCTGGGCAGCGGGAGGGTACAATGAGCAGTTCTTC.

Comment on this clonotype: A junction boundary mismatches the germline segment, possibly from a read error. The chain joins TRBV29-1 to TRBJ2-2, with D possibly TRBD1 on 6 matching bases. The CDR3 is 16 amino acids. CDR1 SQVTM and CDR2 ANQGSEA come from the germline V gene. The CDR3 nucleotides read TGCAGCGTTGAAGCCGAACAGGGTTGGAACCCCGGGGAGCTGTTTTTT. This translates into CSVEAEQGWNPGELFF.

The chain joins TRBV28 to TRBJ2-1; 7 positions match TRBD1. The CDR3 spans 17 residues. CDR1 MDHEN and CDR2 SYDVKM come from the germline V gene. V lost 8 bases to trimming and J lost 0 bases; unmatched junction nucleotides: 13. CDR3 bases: TGTGCCAGCCGGTCGGCGCAGGGGGACCCCTCCTACAATGAGCAGTTCTTC. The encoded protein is CASRSAQGDPSYNEQFF.

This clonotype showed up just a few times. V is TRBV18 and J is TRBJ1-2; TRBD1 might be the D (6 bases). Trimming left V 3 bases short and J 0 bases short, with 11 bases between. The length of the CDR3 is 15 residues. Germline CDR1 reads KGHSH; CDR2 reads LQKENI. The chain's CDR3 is CASSPEQGANYGYTF. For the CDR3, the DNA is TGTGCCAGCTCACCGGAACAGGGAGCTAACTATGGCTACACCTTC.

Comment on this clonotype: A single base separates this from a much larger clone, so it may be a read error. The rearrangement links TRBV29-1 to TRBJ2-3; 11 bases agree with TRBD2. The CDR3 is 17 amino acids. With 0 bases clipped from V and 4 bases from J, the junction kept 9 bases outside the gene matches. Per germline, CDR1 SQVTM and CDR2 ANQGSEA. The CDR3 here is CSVEDRGTSGGPDTQYF. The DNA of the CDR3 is TGCAGCGTTGAAGATAGGGGGACTAGCGGAGGCCCAGATACGCAGTATTTT.

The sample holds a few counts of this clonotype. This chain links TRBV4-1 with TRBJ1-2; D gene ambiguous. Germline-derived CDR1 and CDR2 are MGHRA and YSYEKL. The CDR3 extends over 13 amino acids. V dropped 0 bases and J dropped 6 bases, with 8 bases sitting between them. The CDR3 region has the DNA TGCGCCAGCAGCCAAGATCGGCTAAATGGCTACACCTTC. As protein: CASSQDRLNGYTF.

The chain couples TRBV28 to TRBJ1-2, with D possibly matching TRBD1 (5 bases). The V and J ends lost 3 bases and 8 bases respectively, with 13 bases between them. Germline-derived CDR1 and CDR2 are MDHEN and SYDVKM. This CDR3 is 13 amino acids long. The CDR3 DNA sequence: TGTGCCAGCAGTTTTGTAGGGGCGGAGGGCTACACCTTC. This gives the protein CASSFVGAEGYTF.

CDR3 coding DNA: TGTGCCAGCAGCTCGCCGGACAGGGGGATCGGTGGCTACACCTTC. Residues: CASSSPDRGIGGYTF. The chain carries TRBV7-9 and TRBJ1-2; 10 bases map to TRBD1. V dropped 4 bases and J dropped 7; count of bases not matched to a gene: 9. This CDR3 spans 15 amino acids. Germline CDR1 SEHNR, CDR2 FQNEAQ (reference sequence). Looking up the rest from reference TRBV7-9 and TRBJ1-2 gives the full variable domain: DTGVSQNPRHKITKRGQNVTFRCDPISEHNRLYWYRQTLGQGPEFLTYFQNEAQLEKSRLLSDRFSAERPKGSFSTLEIQRTEQGDSAMYLCASSSPDRGIGGYTFGSGTRLTVV.